This TCR beta chain was sequenced for a study of T cell responses to AZD1222 COVID-19 vaccine. Across the study: Pooled together were second doses at about 4 or about 12 weeks.

To note about this clone: Its target is not known.

Study results and caveats: Repertoires in all cases were sampled only once the peak T cell response had passed. Regions 160-218 and 743-854 dominated among vaccine-associated CD4 TCRs spanning spike.

CDR1 is MDHEN, CDR2 SYDVKM, per germline. CDR3 size: 13 residues. V was shortened by 6 bases and J by 4 bases, with 10 bases between the two germline ends. Assay used: immunoSEQ multiplex PCR; TCRdb lists only in-frame clones, some missing. The data show roughly 150,000 clones, over 75% seen once. The receptor comes from an adult in good health. Source: peripheral blood, taken on day 0 of AZD1222 vaccination. The chain links TRBV28 to TRBJ1-3; tentative D call: TRBD1 (5 bases). The CDR3, as DNA: TGTGCCAGCAGCGAGGGGCCCGGAAACACCATATATTTT. This codes for CASSEGPGNTIYF.